Listed below are T cell receptor beta chains from one sample, sequenced in a study of T cell responses to AZD1222 COVID-19 vaccine. Produced via immunoSEQ multiplex PCR; TCRdb's table is partial and in-frame only. The table includes about 140,000 clones, roughly 90% detected once. The specimen was peripheral blood, collected 28 days after the second AZD1222 dose. Receptors originate from an adult who received the AZD1222 COVID-19 vaccine. Both conserved end residues are part of each CDR3. A D gene is named only where the DNA matches it firmly. Size values are once, few and many counts, or a class for expanded clones, and some rows have none.

j_call clone_size v_call d_call cdr3_aa cdr3_nt
TRBJ1-2 . TRBV12-3/TRBV12-4 . CASSLGGQDLYTF TGTGCCAGCAGTTTAGGGGGACAAGACCTCTACACCTTC
TRBJ2-5 . TRBV6-2/TRBV6-3 TRBD2 CASSDVGLAPSETQYF TGTGCCAGCAGTGACGTGGGACTAGCGCCATCAGAGACCCAGTACTTC
TRBJ1-2 . TRBV27 . CASSSNRAYGYTF TGTGCCAGCAGTTCGAACAGGGCGTATGGCTACACCTTC
TRBJ2-3 . TRBV7-3 . CASSLEGRGTDTQYF TGTGCCAGCAGCTTAGAGGGAAGGGGCACAGATACGCAGTATTTT
TRBJ1-5 once TRBV6-5 TRBD1 CASSQGQQYQPQHF TGTGCCAGCAGCCAGGGACAGCAGTATCAGCCCCAGCATTTT
TRBJ1-2 once TRBV2 TRBD1 CASSEAGRGQGGYTF TGTGCCAGCAGTGAAGCGGGCAGGGGGCAGGGTGGCTACACCTTC
TRBJ2-3 . TRBV5-1 TRBD1 CASRQGAGDTQYF TGCGCCAGCAGACAGGGGGCAGGGGATACGCAGTATTTT
TRBJ1-4 . TRBV5-5 TRBD1 CASSLIVGRGNEKLFF TGTGCCAGCAGCTTGATCGTTGGCAGGGGGAATGAAAAACTGTTTTTT
TRBJ2-7 once TRBV11-2 . CASSPGHQIPYEQYF TGTGCCAGCAGCCCGGGACACCAAATCCCCTACGAGCAGTACTTC
TRBJ1-1 once TRBV12-3/TRBV12-4 . CASSLTGRTEAFF TGTGCCAGCAGCCTGACAGGAAGGACTGAAGCTTTCTTT
TRBJ1-1 . TRBV6-5 . CASTGAQGNTEAFF TGTGCCAGCACCGGAGCCCAGGGGAACACTGAAGCTTTCTTT
TRBJ2-3 . TRBV5-1 . CASSLGGSADTQYF TGCGCCAGCAGCTTAGGGGGGTCTGCGGATACGCAGTATTTT
TRBJ1-1 . TRBV27 . CASSLSRTPGAEAFF TGTGCCAGCAGTTTATCGCGGACCCCTGGGGCTGAAGCTTTCTTT
TRBJ1-5 . TRBV2 TRBD1 CASSPTGGSNQPQHF TGTGCCAGCAGTCCGACAGGGGGCAGCAATCAGCCCCAGCATTTT
TRBJ2-1 . TRBV30 TRBD2 CAWSAGTSGYNEQFF TGTGCCTGGAGTGCCGGGACTAGCGGTTACAATGAGCAGTTCTTC
TRBJ2-3 . TRBV5-1 TRBD2 CASSPPGAGDTDTQYF TGCGCCAGCAGCCCGCCGGGAGCGGGGGACACAGATACGCAGTATTTT
TRBJ1-1 . TRBV6-5 . CASSIRFGGGTEAFF TGTGCCAGCAGCATTAGGTTTGGAGGCGGCACTGAAGCTTTCTTT
TRBJ1-5 . TRBV19 . CASSMGGNQPQHF TGTGCCAGTAGTATGGGGGGCAATCAGCCCCAGCATTTT
TRBJ2-3 . TRBV25-1 . CASSETDTQYF TGTGCCAGCAGTGAAACAGATACGCAGTATTTT
TRBJ2-6 . TRBV5-1 TRBD1 CASSLIGTDHSGANVLTF TGCGCCAGCAGCTTGATCGGGACAGATCACTCTGGGGCCAACGTCCTGACTTTC
TRBJ1-5 . TRBV6-2/TRBV6-3 . CASSLEARPQHF TGTGCCAGCAGCCTCGAAGCCAGGCCCCAGCATTTT
TRBJ1-4 . TRBV18 . CASSLDRSLNEKLFF TGTGCCAGCTCCCTCGACAGGTCCTTGAATGAAAAACTGTTTTTT
TRBJ1-1 . TRBV19 TRBD1 CASESRDRGTNTEAFF TGTGCCAGTGAGTCCCGGGACAGGGGAACGAACACTGAAGCTTTCTTT
TRBJ2-5 . TRBV5-1 . CASSLAGRAGETQYF TGCGCCAGCAGCTTGGCCGGTAGGGCCGGGGAGACCCAGTACTTC
TRBJ2-7 few TRBV3-1/TRBV3-2 . CASSQWQSEQYF TGTGCCAGCAGCCAATGGCAGAGCGAGCAGTACTTC
TRBJ2-3 . TRBV7-3 TRBD1 CASSRRSATGVLTDTQYF TGTGCCAGCAGCCGGCGCTCTGCGACAGGGGTCCTCACAGATACGCAGTATTTT
TRBJ1-6 . TRBV9 . CASSVGRPTNSPLHF TGTGCCAGCAGCGTAGGTCGCCCAACTAATTCACCCCTCCACTTT
TRBJ2-5 . TRBV28 TRBD2 CASSRRLAGVGETQYF TGTGCCAGCAGCCGAAGACTAGCGGGAGTTGGAGAGACCCAGTACTTC
TRBJ1-6 . TRBV3-1/TRBV3-2 . CASSQGGNSPLHF TGTGCCAGCAGCCAGGGCGGTAATTCACCCCTCCACTTT
TRBJ2-1 . TRBV24-1 TRBD2 CATSEYSGRAQFF TGTGCCACCAGTGAATACAGCGGGAGGGCCCAGTTCTTC
TRBJ1-2 . TRBV4-1 . CASSQVEAIYESYTF TGCGCCAGCAGCCAAGTAGAGGCCATTTATGAAAGCTACACCTTC
TRBJ1-2 . TRBV6-5 . CALKQISNYGYTF TGTGCCCTCAAGCAGATTTCCAACTATGGCTACACCTTC
TRBJ2-1 . TRBV24-1 . CATSLQGGGEQFF TGTGCCACCAGTTTGCAGGGAGGAGGTGAGCAGTTCTTC
TRBJ1-5 . TRBV6-5 TRBD1 CASRSRQGGNQPQHF TGTGCCAGCCGTTCGAGACAGGGAGGGAATCAGCCCCAGCATTTT
TRBJ2-2 . TRBV6-5 TRBD1 CASSPQGAVTGELFF TGTGCCAGCAGTCCACAGGGGGCCGTCACCGGGGAGCTGTTTTTT
TRBJ1-4 . TRBV30 TRBD1 CAWSVQGTGYEKLFF TGTGCCTGGAGTGTACAGGGGACAGGGTATGAAAAACTGTTTTTT
TRBJ1-6 . TRBV6-5 . CATSGGPDSPLHF TGTGCCACGTCGGGGGGGCCCGATTCACCCCTCCACTTT
TRBJ1-2 . TRBV11-2 . CASSLTASYGYTF TGTGCCAGCAGCTTAACGGCCAGCTATGGCTACACCTTC
TRBJ2-1 . TRBV5-1 . CASSDGSSYNEQFF TGCGCCAGCTCGGACGGTAGCTCCTACAATGAGCAGTTCTTC
TRBJ1-5 . TRBV12-3/TRBV12-4 . CASSPTGSEPQHF TGTGCCAGCAGTCCGACAGGTAGCGAGCCCCAGCATTTT
TRBJ1-1 . TRBV28 . CASVRQKTPNTEAFF TGTGCCAGCGTCAGACAGAAAACCCCCAACACTGAAGCTTTCTTT
TRBJ1-2 once TRBV18 TRBD1 CASSETRDRGDYGYTF TGTGCCAGCTCAGAAACCCGGGACAGGGGGGACTATGGCTACACCTTC
TRBJ1-5 . TRBV19 TRBD1 CASRRQGSISNQPQHF TGTGCCAGTAGGAGACAGGGTTCCATCAGCAATCAGCCCCAGCATTTT
TRBJ1-5 . TRBV2 . CASGGQGLDQPQHF TGTGCCAGTGGGGGCCAGGGCCTAGATCAGCCCCAGCATTTT
TRBJ2-1 . TRBV29-1 . CSAKRNRGLAGAGYNEQFF TGCAGCGCTAAGCGAAACAGGGGGCTAGCGGGAGCAGGTTACAATGAGCAGTTCTTC
TRBJ1-5 . TRBV30 . CAWSGQGNQPQHF TGTGCCTGGAGTGGGCAGGGTAATCAGCCCCAGCATTTT
TRBJ1-2 . TRBV5-4 . CASSLGAGQRSYGYTF TGTGCCAGCAGCTTGGGGGCCGGACAGCGATCCTATGGCTACACCTTC
TRBJ2-1 . TRBV5-1 . CASSSDSYNEQFF TGCGCCAGCAGCTCAGACAGCTACAATGAGCAGTTCTTC
TRBJ1-4 once TRBV6-5 . CASSYYRFGKGEKLFF TGTGCCAGCAGTTACTACAGGTTTGGGAAGGGGGAAAAACTGTTTTTT
TRBJ2-7 . TRBV4-2 . CASSFDGYEQYF TGTGCCAGCAGCTTCGACGGGTACGAGCAGTACTTC
TRBJ1-2 . TRBV30 TRBD1 CAWTTSTGSGYTF TGTGCCTGGACCACCTCGACAGGGAGTGGCTACACCTTC
TRBJ1-3 . TRBV30 . CAWSTSGNTIYF TGTGCCTGGAGTACCTCTGGAAACACCATATATTTT
TRBJ2-5 . TRBV28 TRBD1 CASSSRQGREETQYF TGTGCCAGCAGTTCCCGACAGGGGCGGGAAGAGACCCAGTACTTC
TRBJ2-1 . TRBV9 TRBD2 CASSVLGGGNEQFF TGTGCCAGCAGCGTTTTGGGGGGAGGGAATGAGCAGTTCTTC
TRBJ1-1 . TRBV28 . CASSLRTVKTEAFF TGTGCCAGCAGTCTCCGGACGGTGAAGACTGAAGCTTTCTTT